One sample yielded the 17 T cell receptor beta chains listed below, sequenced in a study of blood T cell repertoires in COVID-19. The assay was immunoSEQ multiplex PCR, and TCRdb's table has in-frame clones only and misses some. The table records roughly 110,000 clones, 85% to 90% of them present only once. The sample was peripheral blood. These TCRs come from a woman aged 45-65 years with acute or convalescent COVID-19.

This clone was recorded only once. The CDR3 protein is CASSLVGDNSLGTEAFF. For the CDR3, the DNA is TGTGCCAGCAGCTTAGTTGGTGACAACTCATTAGGAACTGAAGCTTTCTTT. The gene calls are TRBV7-9 and TRBJ1-1, with D hard to call. This CDR3 has 17 residues. The germline gives CDR1 SEHNR, CDR2 FQNEAQ (reference sequence). Between the trimmed V and J ends, which lost 1 base and 5 bases, there was a span of 20 bases.

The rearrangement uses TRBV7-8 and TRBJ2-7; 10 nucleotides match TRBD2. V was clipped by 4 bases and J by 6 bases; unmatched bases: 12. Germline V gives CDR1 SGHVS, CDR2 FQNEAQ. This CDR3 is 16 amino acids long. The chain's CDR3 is CASSSERLAGASEQYF. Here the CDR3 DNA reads TGTGCCAGCAGCTCGGAACGGCTAGCGGGAGCAAGCGAGCAGTACTTC.

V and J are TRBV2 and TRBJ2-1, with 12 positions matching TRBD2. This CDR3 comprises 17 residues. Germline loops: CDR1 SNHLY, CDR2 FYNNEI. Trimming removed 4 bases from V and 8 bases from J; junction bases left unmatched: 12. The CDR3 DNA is TGTGCCAGCAGTGTCTCCTTGACTAGCGGGAGTACCGATGAGCAGTTCTTC. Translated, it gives CASSVSLTSGSTDEQFF. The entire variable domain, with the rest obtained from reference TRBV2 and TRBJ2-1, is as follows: EPEVTQTPSHQVTQMGQEVILRCVPISNHLYFYWYRQILGQKVEFLVSFYNNEISEKSEIFDDQFSVERPDGSNFTLKIRSTKLEDSAMYFCASSVSLTSGSTDEQFFGPGTRLTVL.

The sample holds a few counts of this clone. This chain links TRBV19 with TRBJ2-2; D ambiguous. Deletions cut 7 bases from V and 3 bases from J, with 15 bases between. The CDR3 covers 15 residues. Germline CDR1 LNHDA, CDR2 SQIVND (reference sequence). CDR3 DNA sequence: TGTGCCAGTAAAGGTCGGCCAGGCCACACCGGGGAGCTGTTTTTT. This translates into CASKGRPGHTGELFF.

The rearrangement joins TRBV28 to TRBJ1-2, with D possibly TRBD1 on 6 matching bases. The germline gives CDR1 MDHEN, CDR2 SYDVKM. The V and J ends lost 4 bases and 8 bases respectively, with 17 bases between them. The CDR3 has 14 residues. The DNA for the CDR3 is TGTGCCAGCAGTTATCAACAGGGCCTCGACGGCTACACCTTC. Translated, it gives CASSYQQGLDGYTF.

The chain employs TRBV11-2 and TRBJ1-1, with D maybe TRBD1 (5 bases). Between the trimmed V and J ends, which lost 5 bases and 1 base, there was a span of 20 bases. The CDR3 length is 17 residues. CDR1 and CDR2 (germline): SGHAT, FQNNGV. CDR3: CASSRPGGGGTNTEAFF. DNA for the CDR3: TGTGCCAGCAGCCGACCCGGTGGGGGGGGGACGAACACTGAAGCTTTCTTT. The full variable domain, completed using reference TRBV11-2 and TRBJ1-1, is EAGVAQSPRYKIIEKRQSVAFWCNPISGHATLYWYQQILGQGPKLLIQFQNNGVVDDSQLPKDRFSAERLKGVDSTLKIQPAKLEDSAVYLCASSRPGGGGTNTEAFFGQGTRLTVV.

The CDR3 loop reads CASSVQHVANTGELFF. The CDR3 DNA follows: TGTGCCAGCAGTGTCCAACATGTCGCGAACACCGGGGAGCTGTTTTTT. J is TRBJ2-2 and V is TRBV6-1; D is undetermined. Between the trimmed V and J ends, which lost 4 bases and 0 bases, there was a span of 12 bases. The CDR3 has 16 residues. Germline V gene sequence: CDR1 MNHNS, CDR2 SASEGT.

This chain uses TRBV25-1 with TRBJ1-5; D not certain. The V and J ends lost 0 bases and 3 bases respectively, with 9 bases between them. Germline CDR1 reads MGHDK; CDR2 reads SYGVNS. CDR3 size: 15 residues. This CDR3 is CASSEYLGVNQPQHF. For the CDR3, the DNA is TGTGCCAGCAGTGAATATCTTGGAGTCAATCAGCCCCAGCATTTT.

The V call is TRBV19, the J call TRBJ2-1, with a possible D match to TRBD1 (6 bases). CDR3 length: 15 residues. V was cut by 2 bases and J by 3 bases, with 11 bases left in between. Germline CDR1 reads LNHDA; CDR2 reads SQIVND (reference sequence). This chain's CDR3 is CASSIMAGDYNEQFF. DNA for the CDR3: TGTGCCAGTAGTATAATGGCAGGGGACTACAATGAGCAGTTCTTC. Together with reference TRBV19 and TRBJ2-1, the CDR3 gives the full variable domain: DGGITQSPKYLFRKEGQNVTLSCEQNLNHDAMYWYRQDPGQGLRLIYYSQIVNDFQKGDIAEGYSVSREKKESFPLTVTSAQKNPTAFYLCASSIMAGDYNEQFFGPGTRLTVL.

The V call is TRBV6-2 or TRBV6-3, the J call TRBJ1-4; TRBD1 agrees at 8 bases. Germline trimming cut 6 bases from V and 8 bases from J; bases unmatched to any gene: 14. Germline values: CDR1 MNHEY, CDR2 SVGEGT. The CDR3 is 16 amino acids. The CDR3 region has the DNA TGTGCCAGCAGCCCCGGATACGGGACAGGACGGGAAAAACTGTTTTTT. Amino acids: CASSPGYGTGREKLFF.

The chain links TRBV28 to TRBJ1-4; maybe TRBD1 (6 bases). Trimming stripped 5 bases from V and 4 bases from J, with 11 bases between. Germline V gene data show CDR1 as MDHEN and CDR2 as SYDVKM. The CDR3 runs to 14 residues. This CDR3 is CASSTRGLNEKLFF. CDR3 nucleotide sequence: TGTGCCAGCAGTACCAGGGGTCTTAATGAAAAACTGTTTTTT.

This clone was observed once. CDR3 protein: CAISVTGASYEQYF. The CDR3 nucleotides read TGTGCCATCAGTGTGACAGGAGCTTCCTACGAGCAGTACTTC. V usage is TRBV10-3 and J usage is TRBJ2-7; perhaps TRBD1 as D (6 bases). Between the trimmed V and J ends, which lost 4 bases and 1 base, there was a span of 11 bases. The germline gives CDR1 ENHRY, CDR2 SYGVKD. CDR3 length equals 14 residues.

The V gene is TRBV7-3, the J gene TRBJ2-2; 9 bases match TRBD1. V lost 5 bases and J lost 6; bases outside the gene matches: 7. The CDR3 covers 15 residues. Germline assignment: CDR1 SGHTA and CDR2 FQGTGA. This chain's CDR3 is CASSRDRVRSGELFF. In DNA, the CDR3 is TGTGCCAGCAGCCGGGACAGGGTCAGATCCGGGGAGCTGTTTTTT.

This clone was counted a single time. The CDR3 DNA sequence: TGTGCCAGCAGTGTTTTGGGACAGGAAAATTCACCCCTCCACTTT. It encodes CASSVLGQENSPLHF. The V gene is TRBV2, the J gene TRBJ1-6, with TRBD1 matching 8 bases. Per germline, CDR1 SNHLY and CDR2 FYNNEI. This CDR3 comprises 15 residues. With 4 bases clipped from V and 7 bases from J, the junction kept 6 bases outside the gene matches.

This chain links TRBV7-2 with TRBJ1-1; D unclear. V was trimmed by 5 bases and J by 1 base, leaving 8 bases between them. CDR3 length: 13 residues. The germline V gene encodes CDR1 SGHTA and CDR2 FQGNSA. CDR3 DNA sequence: TGTGCCAGCAGCAAAGGGAGGAACACTGAAGCTTTCTTT. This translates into CASSKGRNTEAFF. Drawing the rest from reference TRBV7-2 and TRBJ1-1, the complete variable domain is GAGVSQSPSNKVTEKGKDVELRCDPISGHTALYWYRQSLGQGLEFLIYFQGNSAPDKSGLPSDRFSAERTGGSVSTLTIQRTQQEDSAVYLCASSKGRNTEAFFGQGTRLTVV.

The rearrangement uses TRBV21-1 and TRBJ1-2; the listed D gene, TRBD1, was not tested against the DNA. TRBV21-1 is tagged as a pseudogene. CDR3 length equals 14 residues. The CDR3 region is CASSIGTDLWGYTF. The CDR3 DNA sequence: TGTGCCAGCAGCATAGGGACAGACCTATGGGGCTACACCTTC.

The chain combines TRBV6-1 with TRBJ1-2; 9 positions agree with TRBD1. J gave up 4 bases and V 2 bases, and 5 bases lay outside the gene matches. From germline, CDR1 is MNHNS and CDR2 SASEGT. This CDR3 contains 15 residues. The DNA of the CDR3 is TGTGCCAGCAGTGAAACCCCACAGGGGGCCTATGGCTACACCTTC. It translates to CASSETPQGAYGYTF.